The subject of this entry is one TCR beta chain. The data were obtained in a study of control samples from healthy donors and cancer patients. V was pared by 7 bases and J by 0 bases, with 12 bases between. Per germline, CDR1 LNHDA and CDR2 SQIVND (reference sequence). The CDR3 sequence is 15 residues long. TCRdb's copy holds only in-frame clones and misses some; the assay was immunoSEQ multiplex PCR. This table has 190,000 or so clones, over 80% appearing once. The source of this sequence is a man in his late teens or twenties in good health. Specimen: blood. The V call is TRBV19, the J call TRBJ1-4; D not certain. CDR3 amino acids: CASKRKIATNEKLFF. The DNA of the CDR3 is TGTGCCAGTAAACGGAAAATTGCAACTAATGAAAAACTGTTTTTT.